This T cell receptor beta chain stems from a study of shared clonotypes between healthy human individuals. This clone was found once. Measured with immunoSEQ multiplex PCR; TCRdb has only the in-frame clones, and not every one. Altogether about 1.5 million clones are present, 95% to 99% being singletons, with the ten largest covering roughly 0.45%. This CDR3 spans 12 amino acids. Germline V gene data show CDR1 as MDHEN and CDR2 as SYDVKM. The V and J ends lost 5 bases and 4 bases respectively, with 8 bases between them. The chain is built from TRBV28 and TRBJ1-1; D is undetermined. Sequenced sample: naive CD4+ T cells sorted from blood. The sample's subset: CD45RA+ positively selected. The source is a man aged 25 to 40 in good health. The CDR3 DNA is TGTGCCAGCAGTCTTCTAGCCACTGAAGCTTTCTTT. It encodes CASSLLATEAFF.